These T cell receptor beta chains were read from a single sample in a study of T cells after yellow fever vaccination. TCRdb recomputed calls from the 5' RACE reads with MiXCR, one row per CDR3 protein. The sample yields about 340,000 distinct CDR3 sequences, roughly an eighth seen once. The specimen was CD4+ T cells sorted from PBMCs, collected 15 days after the yellow fever booster vaccination. The receptors were gathered from a man aged 18 to 29 who received the YFV17D yellow fever vaccine. The CDR3 runs from the conserved cysteine through the conserved F or W. The D gene is left open where the match is weak. Some rows mark clone size as missing; the rest say once, few, many or name a class of expanded clone.

clone size	CDR3 length	V gene	J gene	D gene	CDR3 DNA	CDR3 protein
NA	12	TRBV19	TRBJ1-2	NA	TGTGCCAGTTCGGACAGCCACTATGGCTACACCTTC	CASSDSHYGYTF
once	15	TRBV4-3	TRBJ1-2	NA	TGCGCCAGCAGCCAGGATCCAGAGGGATCGGGGGGCTACACCTTC	CASSQDPEGSGGYTF
NA	16	TRBV6-5	TRBJ2-2	NA	TGTGCCAGCAGTTACTATGGGACAACCAACACCGGGGAGCTGTTTTTT	CASSYYGTTNTGELFF
NA	15	TRBV5-1	TRBJ2-2	NA	TGCGCCAGCAGCTTGGCCCCTCTGGGCACCGGGGAGCTGTTTTTT	CASSLAPLGTGELFF
few	15	TRBV20-1	TRBJ2-2	NA	TGCAGTGCTAGCCGACGGGGATCGGGCACCGGGGAGCTGTTTTTT	CSASRRGSGTGELFF
NA	15	TRBV6-5	TRBJ2-4	NA	TGTGCCAGCAGTTACTACGACGGAAGTTCAAACATTCAGTACTTC	CASSYYDGSSNIQYF
NA	15	TRBV30	TRBJ2-3	NA	TGTGCCTGGATCGGTCCAGGGGTTTACACAGATACGCAGTATTTT	CAWIGPGVYTDTQYF
NA	13	TRBV24-1	TRBJ1-5	NA	TGTGCCACCCGGGAAGATGGCAATCAGCCCCAGCATTTT	CATREDGNQPQHF
NA	12	TRBV6-2/TRBV6-3	TRBJ2-3	NA	TGTGCCAGCAGCCCGTTGGCCAGTGTGCAGTATTTT	CASSPLASVQYF
NA	16	TRBV11-2	TRBJ2-1	NA	TGTGCCAGCAGCCAAGGCAGAGGGGGGGGCCGAATTGAGCAGTTCTTC	CASSQGRGGGRIEQFF
NA	13	TRBV12-3/TRBV12-4	TRBJ1-2	NA	TGTGCCAGCAGTTTGCGCAGGGGTAGAGGCTACACCTTC	CASSLRRGRGYTF
NA	13	TRBV27	TRBJ2-3	TRBD1	TGTGCCAGCTACACAGGGGGTAGGGGTACGCAGTATTTT	CASYTGGRGTQYF
NA	15	TRBV5-1	TRBJ2-1	TRBD2	TGCGCCAGCAGCTTGGCGGGGGGAGGAGGTGGTGAGCAGTTCTTC	CASSLAGGGGGEQFF
NA	10	TRBV2	TRBJ1-1	NA	TGTGCCAGCATTTTCGGCCAAGCTTTCTTT	CASIFGQAFF
few	14	TRBV9	TRBJ1-1	NA	TGTGCCAGCAGCGTAGAACACCAGAACACTGAAGCTTTCTTT	CASSVEHQNTEAFF
few	16	TRBV11-1	TRBJ2-5	TRBD2	TGTGCCAGCAGCTTAAATCCAGCGGGGGTTCAAGAGACCCAGTACTTC	CASSLNPAGVQETQYF
NA	14	TRBV20-1	TRBJ2-5	NA	TGCAGTGCTCCCTCCCGCGCAGTCTGGGAGACCCAGTACTTC	CSAPSRAVWETQYF
many	14	TRBV28	TRBJ1-1	NA	TGTGCCAGCAGTTTGACAGCCCATCGGGAAAGAGCTTTCTTT	CASSLTAHRERAFF
many	15	TRBV5-1	TRBJ1-4	TRBD1	TGCGCCAGCAGCGACCCGGGACAGGGCGATGAAAAACTGTTTTTT	CASSDPGQGDEKLFF
NA	11	TRBV2	TRBJ2-3	NA	TGTGCCAGCAGTGAGGAGTGGTCGCAGTATTTT	CASSEEWSQYF
NA	18	TRBV5-1	TRBJ2-3	TRBD2	TGCGCCAGCAGCTTGTGGACTAGCGGGGGACCAAGCACAGATACGCAGTATTTT	CASSLWTSGGPSTDTQYF
few	14	TRBV5-4	TRBJ1-2	NA	TGTGCCAGCAGCTTGGCACAGGGTAATCGCGGCTACACCTTC	CASSLAQGNRGYTF
few	15	TRBV9	TRBJ1-2	NA	TGTGCCAGCAGCGTAGGGATGGGACCAAGCTATGGCTACACCTTC	CASSVGMGPSYGYTF
few	14	TRBV4-2	TRBJ2-2	NA	TGTGCCAGCAGCCAAGCCCGGTCTGCCGGGGAGCTGTTTTTT	CASSQARSAGELFF
NA	11	TRBV6-2/TRBV6-3	TRBJ2-1	NA	TGTGCCAGCAAACTATACAATGAGCAGTTCTTC	CASKLYNEQFF
once	11	TRBV30	TRBJ2-3	TRBD2	TGTGCCTTAGGACTAGCAGATACGCAGTATTTT	CALGLADTQYF
NA	13	TRBV24-1	TRBJ1-2	NA	TGTGCCACCAGGTACAGAGTTAACTATGGCTACACCTTC	CATRYRVNYGYTF
many	11	TRBV7-2	TRBJ2-7	NA	TGTGCCAGCAGCTTCGCGTACGAGCAGTACTTC	CASSFAYEQYF
few	17	TRBV19	TRBJ1-1	TRBD1	TGTGCCAGTAGCACGGCCCCGGGACAGGTGGTGAACACTGAAGCTTTCTTT	CASSTAPGQVVNTEAFF
NA	17	TRBV12-3/TRBV12-4	TRBJ2-1	NA	TGTGCCAGCAGTTTAGGTGGAGGGGCCTACCAGTACAATGAGCAGTTCTTC	CASSLGGGAYQYNEQFF
few	15	TRBV27	TRBJ1-5	TRBD1	TGTGCCAGCAGTTTAGGGCAGGGGGCGGCTCAGCCCCAGCATTTT	CASSLGQGAAQPQHF
few	13	TRBV10-1	TRBJ2-5	NA	TGCGCCAGCAGTGGACAGTACCAAGAGACCCAGTACTTC	CASSGQYQETQYF
many	12	TRBV7-2	TRBJ2-2	NA	TGTGCCAGCAGCTTGTACACCGGGGAGCTGTTTTTT	CASSLYTGELFF
NA	14	TRBV3-1	TRBJ2-7	NA	TGTGCCAGCAGCCCCAATCAGGGGAAGGGCGAGCAGTACTTC	CASSPNQGKGEQYF
NA	16	TRBV12-3/TRBV12-4	TRBJ1-1	TRBD1	TGTGCCAGCAGTTCGGAAGGGAGCAGGGGGATACCTGAAGCTTTCTTT	CASSSEGSRGIPEAFF
few	15	TRBV7-2	TRBJ2-3	NA	TGTGCCAGCAGGTTCCGGGGGGCTAGCACAGATACGCAGTATTTT	CASRFRGASTDTQYF
many	15	TRBV5-6	TRBJ2-7	TRBD1	TGTGCCAGCAGCGATCCGGGACAGGGGTTATACGAGCAGTACTTC	CASSDPGQGLYEQYF
many	14	TRBV6-5	TRBJ2-6	NA	TGTGCCAGCAGTTACGCCTCGGGGGCCAACGTCCTGACTTTC	CASSYASGANVLTF
NA	15	TRBV5-1	TRBJ1-2	TRBD1	TGCGCCAGCAGCGGGGCGGACAGGGCTGGCTATGGCTACACCTTC	CASSGADRAGYGYTF
NA	16	TRBV6-2/TRBV6-3	TRBJ1-1	TRBD1	TGTGCCAGCAGTCCCGTAACCGGGACAGGGGGAACTGAAGCTTTCTTT	CASSPVTGTGGTEAFF
NA	17	TRBV6-2/TRBV6-3	TRBJ1-5	NA	TGTGCCAGCAGTTACTCAGGTTTGGGACCTTTCGGGGTAGCCCAGCATTTT	CASSYSGLGPFGVAQHF
few	11	TRBV7-9	TRBJ1-1	NA	TGTGCCAGCAGCTTAGGAGGAGGAGCTTTCTTT	CASSLGGGAFF
NA	16	TRBV7-2	TRBJ2-3	NA	TGTGCCAGCAGCTTATGGACGGCAACTGGGACAGATACGCAGTATTTT	CASSLWTATGTDTQYF
NA	15	TRBV4-1	TRBJ1-2	TRBD1	TGCGCCAGCAGCCAAGAAGGGACAGGGGCAGATGGCTACACCTTC	CASSQEGTGADGYTF
few	16	TRBV10-3	TRBJ1-1	NA	TGTGCCATCTGTTCTTTCACCGACGGAGGGAACACTGAAGCTTTCTTT	CAICSFTDGGNTEAFF
few	15	TRBV24-1	TRBJ2-1	NA	TGTGCCACCAGTGATGCAGGGGAGTATCACAATGAGCAGTTCTTC	CATSDAGEYHNEQFF
NA	15	TRBV4-3	TRBJ1-5	NA	TGCGCCAGCAGCCAAGTGGTCAATAGCAATCAGCCCCAGCATTTT	CASSQVVNSNQPQHF
NA	17	TRBV4-3	TRBJ2-2	NA	TGCGCCAGCAGCCAAGATTCAGGGACAACGGACACCGGGGAGCTGTTTTTT	CASSQDSGTTDTGELFF
few	15	TRBV27	TRBJ2-2	NA	TGTGCCAGCAGTCTACAGGGAAGAGTGGCCGGGGAGCTGTTTTTT	CASSLQGRVAGELFF
few	18	TRBV6-2/TRBV6-3	TRBJ2-1	TRBD2	TGTGCCAGCAGTCACGTCCCTCCGGGACTAGCGGGGGGAAGTGAGCAGTTCTTC	CASSHVPPGLAGGSEQFF
few	14	TRBV12-3/TRBV12-4	TRBJ2-3	NA	TGTGCCAGCAGTGGCGGGACTAGCACAGATACGCAGTATTTT	CASSGGTSTDTQYF
NA	14	TRBV20-1	TRBJ1-5	TRBD1	TGCAGTGCCAAAACCGGGACAGGTGATCAGCCCCAGCATTTT	CSAKTGTGDQPQHF